The rows below give T cell receptor beta chains drawn from one sample of a study of beta chain features in type 1 diabetes. The repertoire was sequenced with immunoSEQ multiplex PCR; TCRdb's copy has only in-frame clones and lacks some. The sample lists 350,000 to 450,000 clones, about 14% occurring once. Specimen: naive CD4+ T cells from blood. The receptors originated from a man younger than 40 in good health. Both conserved end residues are part of each CDR3. D genes are given only for firm matches. Clone size is shown for a subset of rows, as once, few, many or a class of expanded clone.

V: TRBV30
J: TRBJ1-1
D: NA
size: NA
DNA: TGTGCCTGGAGCTCGGGCTTGAAAATGTCTGAAGCTTTCTTT
CDR3: CAWSSGLKMSEAFF

V: TRBV30
J: TRBJ1-1
D: NA
size: few
DNA: TGTGCCTGGAGTCCTGCAGTTAACACTGAAGCTTTCTTT
CDR3: CAWSPAVNTEAFF

V: TRBV25-1
J: TRBJ1-2
D: TRBD1
size: NA
DNA: TGTGCCAGCAGGGCCACCGGGACAGGGAGTGGCTACACCTTC
CDR3: CASRATGTGSGYTF

V: TRBV4-3
J: TRBJ2-1
D: NA
size: few
DNA: TGCGCCAGCAGCCAAGATAATCTAGTTATTGGTGAGCAGTTCTTC
CDR3: CASSQDNLVIGEQFF

V: TRBV9
J: TRBJ2-3
D: NA
size: NA
DNA: TGTGCCAGCAGCGTAGAGGGAAGCACAGATACGCAGTATTTT
CDR3: CASSVEGSTDTQYF

V: TRBV19
J: TRBJ2-1
D: NA
size: few
DNA: TGTGCCAGTAGTATTGTGGACTATCGAGACAATGAGCAGTTCTTC
CDR3: CASSIVDYRDNEQFF

V: TRBV4-1
J: TRBJ2-3
D: TRBD2
size: few
DNA: TGCGCCAGCAGCCAAGTTAAGGGTTTAGCGGGAACCACAGATACGCAGTATTTT
CDR3: CASSQVKGLAGTTDTQYF

V: TRBV14
J: TRBJ1-1
D: NA
size: NA
DNA: TGTGCCAGCAGCCAAGTGGAAACAGGGAACACTGAAGCTTTCTTT
CDR3: CASSQVETGNTEAFF

V: TRBV7-9
J: TRBJ2-5
D: NA
size: many
DNA: TGTGCCAGCACACAAAATGAAGAGACCCAGTACTTC
CDR3: CASTQNEETQYF

V: TRBV16
J: TRBJ1-2
D: NA
size: few
DNA: TGTGCCAGCAGAAGGGACGGCAGCGCCTTAGGCTACACCTTC
CDR3: CASRRDGSALGYTF

V: TRBV29-1
J: TRBJ2-3
D: NA
size: NA
DNA: TGCAGCGTCGGCCCCACAGATACGCAGTATTTT
CDR3: CSVGPTDTQYF

V: TRBV23-1
J: TRBJ2-1
D: NA
size: once
DNA: TGCGCCAGCAGTCAGAGAGAGCAGTTCTTC
CDR3: CASSQREQFF

V: TRBV27
J: TRBJ2-5
D: TRBD1
size: NA
DNA: TGTGCCAGCAGTTCGGACAGGGTCCGGGAGACCCAGTACTTC
CDR3: CASSSDRVRETQYF

V: TRBV7-3
J: TRBJ2-1
D: NA
size: NA
DNA: TGTGCCAGCAGCTTAACAGGGACGCCCAGCTCCTACAATGAGCAGTTCTTC
CDR3: CASSLTGTPSSYNEQFF

V: TRBV7-2
J: TRBJ2-3
D: NA
size: few
DNA: TGTGCCAGCAGCTTAGCGAAGGGGCCTAGCACAGATACGCAGTATTTT
CDR3: CASSLAKGPSTDTQYF

V: TRBV10-3
J: TRBJ2-3
D: TRBD2
size: few
DNA: TGTGCCATCAGCGTTCTAGCGGGAGTGGGAGATACGCAGTATTTT
CDR3: CAISVLAGVGDTQYF

V: TRBV6-5
J: TRBJ1-1
D: NA
size: NA
DNA: TGTGCCAGCAGTTACCTCGCTGAAGCTTTCTTT
CDR3: CASSYLAEAFF

V: TRBV14
J: TRBJ1-1
D: NA
size: NA
DNA: TGTGCCAGCAGCCCCTCGGGCGCTGAAGCTTTCTTT
CDR3: CASSPSGAEAFF

V: TRBV15
J: TRBJ1-5
D: TRBD1
size: NA
DNA: TGTGCCACCAGCAGCGACAGGGGCGATCAGCCCCAGCATTTT
CDR3: CATSSDRGDQPQHF

V: TRBV4-3
J: TRBJ1-2
D: NA
size: NA
DNA: TGCGCCAGCAGCCAAGATCGGAGCGGGCAACGGGGCTACACCTTC
CDR3: CASSQDRSGQRGYTF

V: TRBV30
J: TRBJ2-5
D: TRBD2
size: few
DNA: TGTGCCTCCCAGCGGGGCCAAGAGACCCAGTACTTC
CDR3: CASQRGQETQYF

V: TRBV7-2
J: TRBJ1-6
D: NA
size: NA
DNA: TGTGCCAGCAGCTTCACAGGGCGGCAGGGGAGGACACCCCTCCACTTT
CDR3: CASSFTGRQGRTPLHF

V: TRBV5-4
J: TRBJ2-3
D: TRBD2
size: NA
DNA: TGTGCCAGCAGCCAACGGACTAGGGCAGATACGCAGTATTTT
CDR3: CASSQRTRADTQYF

V: TRBV9
J: TRBJ2-5
D: TRBD2
size: few
DNA: TGTGCCAGCAGCGTAGCCGGGACTAGCGGAGGGCAAGAGACCCAGTACTTC
CDR3: CASSVAGTSGGQETQYF

V: TRBV23-1
J: TRBJ1-2
D: TRBD1
size: few
DNA: TGCGCCAGCAGTCAATCTTTTCGTCCCCAGGGGGCAGGGGGCTACACCTTC
CDR3: CASSQSFRPQGAGGYTF

V: TRBV5-1
J: TRBJ1-1
D: NA
size: few
DNA: TGCGCCAGCAGAGCGGGAAGCATGAACACTGAAGCTTTCTTT
CDR3: CASRAGSMNTEAFF

V: TRBV7-2
J: TRBJ1-1
D: NA
size: NA
DNA: TGTGCCAGCAGCTTAGTCTTCCCTGAAGCTTTCTTT
CDR3: CASSLVFPEAFF

V: TRBV5-6
J: TRBJ2-2
D: NA
size: few
DNA: TGTGCCAGCACCCTTACAGGGCGCCCCGGGGAGCTGTTTTTT
CDR3: CASTLTGRPGELFF

V: TRBV30
J: TRBJ2-1
D: TRBD1
size: many
DNA: TGTGCCTGGTATGGGGGACGAGGGACAGCCTACAATGAGCAGTTCTTC
CDR3: CAWYGGRGTAYNEQFF

V: TRBV9
J: TRBJ2-1
D: TRBD2
size: few
DNA: TGTGCCAGCAGCACGGGACTAGCGGTGGGTGAGCAGTTCTTC
CDR3: CASSTGLAVGEQFF

V: TRBV15
J: TRBJ2-7
D: NA
size: many
DNA: TGTGCCACCAGCAGGGACCCACTAGGGTACGAGCAGTACTTC
CDR3: CATSRDPLGYEQYF

V: TRBV7-6
J: TRBJ2-1
D: NA
size: few
DNA: TGTGCCAGCAGCCATTTTACGAACAATGAGCAGTTCTTC
CDR3: CASSHFTNNEQFF

V: TRBV9
J: TRBJ1-5
D: NA
size: few
DNA: TGTGCCAGCAGCGTAGGGGCAGGCCATAATCAGCCCCAGCATTTT
CDR3: CASSVGAGHNQPQHF

V: TRBV7-2
J: TRBJ2-5
D: NA
size: NA
DNA: TGTGCCAGCAGCTCGCCAGGCCAGTCGGAGACCCAGTACTTC
CDR3: CASSSPGQSETQYF

V: TRBV19
J: TRBJ2-4
D: NA
size: NA
DNA: TGTGCCAGTAGCCCTACTAGCTGGATTCAGTACTTC
CDR3: CASSPTSWIQYF